These 8 T cell receptor beta chains were sequenced from one sample in a study of blood T cell repertoires in COVID-19. TCRdb's table, derived via immunoSEQ multiplex PCR, lists solely in-frame clones and lacks some. This sample has approximately 300,000 clones; roughly 90% occur once, and the top ten carry approximately 5.5%. The sample consisted of PBMCs or T cells enriched from blood (not recorded which). The receptors stem from a man aged 55 to 69 who had recovered from COVID-19.

J is TRBJ1-1 and V is TRBV12-3 or TRBV12-4; D ambiguous. The CDR3 has 12 amino acids. Trimming stripped 5 bases from V and 3 bases from J, with 7 bases between. The CDR3 nucleotides are TGTGCCAGCAGTCGGGGAGACACTGAAGCTTTCTTT. Amino acids: CASSRGDTEAFF.

A note on this clone: Other DNA sequences from this sample encode an identical CDR3 as well. This chain connects TRBV7-9 to TRBJ1-3; D is perhaps TRBD1 (5 bases). CDR3 length: 15 amino acids. Germline loops: CDR1 SEHNR, CDR2 FQNEAQ (reference sequence). V gave up 2 bases and J gave up 1 base, with 9 bases separating them. The chain's CDR3 is CASSLQGLSGNTIYF. In DNA, the CDR3 is TGTGCCAGCAGCTTACAGGGATTATCTGGAAACACCATATATTTT.

The chain combines TRBV24-1 with TRBJ2-3, with a possible D match to TRBD1 (5 bases). V was trimmed by 6 bases and J by 2 bases, leaving 8 bases between them. Germline values: CDR1 KGHDR, CDR2 SFDVKD. CDR3 length: 13 residues. CDR3 protein: CATSRTNTDTQYF. The CDR3 DNA reads TGTGCCACCAGTAGGACAAACACAGATACGCAGTATTTT.

The V and J genes are TRBV7-9 and TRBJ1-6, with 11 bases aligning to TRBD1. Per germline, CDR1 SEHNR and CDR2 FQNEAQ (reference sequence). CDR3 size: 15 residues. Losses at the gene ends were 4 bases for V and 9 bases for J; bases not matched to a gene: 5. CDR3 sequence: CASSSGTGGISPLHF. CDR3 DNA sequence: TGTGCCAGCAGCTCCGGGACAGGGGGGATTTCACCCCTCCACTTT.

This chain connects TRBV5-4 to TRBJ2-3; 7 nucleotides align to TRBD2. Looked up from germline, CDR1 is SGHNT and CDR2 is YYREEE (reference sequence). With 2 bases clipped from V and 0 bases from J, the junction kept 6 bases outside the gene matches. This CDR3 region has 16 residues. DNA of the CDR3: TGTGCCAGCAGCTTTTCCCGGGAGGCAAGCACAGATACGCAGTATTTT. Protein sequence: CASSFSREASTDTQYF. The full variable domain, with the rest looked up from reference TRBV5-4 and TRBJ2-3, is ETGVTQSPTHLIKTRGQQVTLRCSSQSGHNTVSWYQQALGQGPQFIFQYYREEENGRGNFPPRFSGLQFPNYSSELNVNALELDDSALYLCASSFSREASTDTQYFGPGTRLTVL.

The V and J genes are TRBV30 and TRBJ2-7; no clear D gene. CDR1 is GTSNPN and CDR2 is SVGIG in the germline V gene (reference sequence). The V and J ends lost 5 bases and 0 bases respectively, with 8 bases between them. The CDR3 is 12 amino acids. The CDR3 is CAWESSSYEQYF. The CDR3 region has the DNA TGTGCCTGGGAGTCCAGCTCCTACGAGCAGTACTTC.

The chain joins TRBV27 to TRBJ2-7, with 11 bases that match TRBD2. The V gene's germline CDR1 is MNHEY and CDR2 SMNVEV (reference sequence). The CDR3 spans 14 residues. The V segment lost 2 bases and the J segment 6 bases; nucleotides outside the gene matches: 3. CDR3 residues: CASSLGLAGGEQYF. DNA of the CDR3: TGTGCCAGCAGTTTAGGCCTAGCGGGAGGCGAGCAGTACTTC.

CDR3 sequence: CASSLGYGGYEQYF. CDR3 bases: TGTGCCAGCAGCTTGGGGTACGGGGGCTACGAGCAGTACTTC. This chain joins TRBV7-2 and TRBJ2-7, with D perhaps TRBD2 (6 bases). Germline CDR1 and CDR2: SGHTA and FQGNSA. V lost 3 bases, J lost 3 bases, and 12 bases lay in between. The CDR3 is 14 residues long.